Presented here are 28 T cell receptor beta chains from one specimen sequenced in a study of cytomegalovirus exposure and HLA in healthy donors. The PCR employed 60 Vbeta primers together with 13 Jbeta primers. Sequenced by immunoSEQ multiplex PCR; TCRdb stores in-frame clones only, minus some. The table has over 150,000 clones, 70% to 75% seen once. The sequencing sample was made of PBMCs. All receptors derive from a woman in her twenties or thirties in good health and CMV-seropositive.

This clone was detected only once. The gene calls are TRBV21-1 and TRBJ2-5; the table gives TRBD2 as D, unverified against the DNA. The end of the DNA aligns better with TRBJ2-7, so the J call may be wrong. TRBV21-1 is classified as a pseudogene. This CDR3 has 14 residues. CDR3 DNA: TGTGCCAGCAGCAGCGGGACTAACGCCTACGAGCAGTACTTC. Translation: CASSSGTNAYEQYF.

Only one count was recorded for this clone. The chain joins TRBV5-1 to TRBJ1-5; 11 bases line up with TRBD1. CDR1 and CDR2 (germline): SGHRS, YFSETQ. Trimming cost V 3 bases and J 7 bases; bases outside gene matches: 6. CDR3 size: 15 residues. The CDR3 coding sequence is TGCGCCAGCAGCTCCGGGACAGGGGGTGGGCAGCCCCAGCATTTT. Translated, it gives CASSSGTGGGQPQHF.

As regards this clone: Distinct nucleotide sequences in the sample also encode this CDR3. The rearrangement joins TRBV27 to TRBJ2-3, with 7 bases that match TRBD2. The CDR3 spans 14 residues. V lost 6 bases and J lost 0; bases outside the gene matches: 3. Germline V gene lookup returns CDR1 MNHEY and CDR2 SMNVEV (reference sequence). In nucleotides, the CDR3 is TGTGCCAGCAGCCTAGCGGAAAGCACAGATACGCAGTATTTT. It encodes CASSLAESTDTQYF.

About this clone itself: At one boundary the junction diverges from the germline segment, which might be a read error. The chain carries TRBV7-8 and TRBJ2-1, with 9 bases matching TRBD2. Looked up from germline, CDR1 is SGHVS and CDR2 is FQNEAQ. The CDR3 has 14 residues. CDR3 sequence: CASSVAGALVEQFF. Here the CDR3 DNA reads TGTGCCAGCAGCGTAGCGGGAGCGTTAGTTGAGCAGTTCTTC.

The CDR3 DNA reads as TGTGCCAGCAGTCAGGGGACTAGCGGGAGTAGGTTCTTC. Its translation is CASSQGTSGSRFF. The gene calls are TRBV27 and TRBJ2-1; 14 nucleotides match TRBD2. This CDR3 is 13 amino acids long. In germline, CDR1 is MNHEY, CDR2 SMNVEV (reference sequence). V lost 5 bases to trimming and J lost 15 bases; unmatched junction nucleotides: 6.

The gene calls are TRBV2 and TRBJ1-2, with TRBD1 identical over 9 bases. The germline CDR1 and CDR2 sequences are SNHLY and FYNNEI. This CDR3 has 14 amino acids. V gave up 11 bases and J gave up 7 bases; unmatched junction bases: 14. CDR3 protein: CAWRDRAAAGGYTF. In nucleotides, the CDR3 is TGTGCCTGGAGGGACAGGGCCGCCGCTGGTGGCTACACCTTC.

The V call is TRBV6-5, the J call TRBJ2-7, with 8 bases lining up with TRBD1. Germline V gives CDR1 MNHEY, CDR2 SVGAGI. V gave up 6 bases and J gave up 3 bases; unmatched junction bases: 7. The CDR3 has 14 amino acids. The chain's CDR3 is CASRPDRANYEQYF. Here the CDR3 DNA reads TGTGCCAGCAGACCGGACAGGGCGAACTACGAGCAGTACTTC.

This clone was detected only a few times. The V and J genes are TRBV7-9 and TRBJ1-5; 8 positions match TRBD1. Germline assignment: CDR1 SEHNR and CDR2 FQNEAQ (reference sequence). The CDR3 covers 17 residues. J gave up 2 bases and V 5 bases, and 11 bases lay outside the gene matches. CDR3 in DNA: TGTGCCAGCAGCCCCGGACAGGGCGGGTTAGGCAATCAGCCCCAGCATTTT. This translates into CASSPGQGGLGNQPQHF.

The V and J genes are TRBV27 and TRBJ2-7, with TRBD2 matching over 13 bases. The CDR3 contains 16 residues. Per the germline V gene, CDR1 is MNHEY and CDR2 is SMNVEV (reference sequence). The V segment lost 6 bases and the J segment 6 bases; nucleotides outside the gene matches: 11. The CDR3 region has the DNA TGTGCCAGCAGGGGGGGGACTAGCGGGAATCCTCGCGAGCAGTACTTC. Amino acid sequence: CASRGGTSGNPREQYF.

The chain links TRBV5-6 to TRBJ1-5, with D maybe TRBD1 (5 bases). This CDR3 contains 15 residues. V was shortened by 1 base and J by 2 bases, with 10 bases between the two germline ends. Looked up from germline, CDR1 is SGHDT and CDR2 is YYEEEE. CDR3 sequence: CASSLWRGGNQPQHF. For the CDR3, the DNA is TGTGCCAGCAGCTTGTGGAGGGGAGGCAATCAGCCCCAGCATTTT.

The chain links TRBV27 to TRBJ2-7, with a tentative D call TRBD2 (7 bases). The germline V gene encodes CDR1 MNHEY and CDR2 SMNVEV (reference sequence). The CDR3 is 14 residues long. The germline V and J ends were trimmed by 9 bases and 3 bases, with 18 bases remaining between them. CDR3 loop: CASGLAGDYYEQYF. Written as DNA, the CDR3 is TGTGCCAGTGGGCTAGCAGGGGACTACTACGAGCAGTACTTC.

V and J are TRBV20-1 and TRBJ1-2, with no clear D. Trimming took off 8 bases at V and 6 bases at J, with 7 bases between the two ends. The CDR3 consists of 9 residues. Germline V gene data show CDR1 as DFQATT and CDR2 as SNEGSKA (reference sequence). DNA of the CDR3: TGCAGTCCCCGCGATGGCTACACCTTC. Translation gives CSPRDGYTF.

This clone showed up just a few times. This chain joins TRBV7-2 and TRBJ2-7, with TRBD2 identical over 8 bases. J was trimmed by 3 bases and V by 7 bases; bases with no gene match: 11. Germline loops: CDR1 SGHTA, CDR2 FQGNSA. The CDR3 contains 15 residues. The CDR3 DNA sequence: TGTGCCAGCAAGGCTACGGCGGGAGGCCTCTACGAGCAGTACTTC. Protein product: CASKATAGGLYEQYF.

The chain employs TRBV21-1 and TRBJ1-2; the D call of TRBD1 is as the table states it, not checked on the DNA. TRBV21-1 is given as a pseudogene. This CDR3 is 18 amino acids long. The CDR3 region has the DNA TGTGCCAGCAGCAAAGAAATGAACGGGCAGGGGCGAAACTATGGCTACACCTTC. Translating it yields CASSKEMNGQGRNYGYTF.

V usage is TRBV28 and J usage is TRBJ1-1; 8 bases are shared with TRBD1. The J segment lost 5 bases and the V segment lost 8 bases, leaving 1 base of the junction unmatched. The length of the CDR3 is 11 residues. CDR1 and CDR2 from the germline V gene are MDHEN and SYDVKM. The CDR3 reads CASQGATEAFF. In DNA form, the CDR3 reads TGTGCCAGCCAGGGGGCAACTGAAGCTTTCTTT.

This rearrangement joins TRBV6-6 to TRBJ1-4; no clear D gene. V dropped 5 bases and J dropped 0 bases, with 10 bases sitting between them. Per germline, CDR1 MNHNY and CDR2 SVGAGI (reference sequence). The CDR3 runs 15 residues. The CDR3 loop reads CASSSHSPTNEKLFF. CDR3 DNA sequence: TGTGCCAGCAGTAGCCACAGTCCAACTAATGAAAAACTGTTTTTT.

The chain combines TRBV2 with TRBJ1-5; D gene ambiguous. The V and J ends lost 3 bases and 3 bases respectively, with 12 bases between them. CDR3 length: 15 residues. Germline values: CDR1 SNHLY, CDR2 FYNNEI. In nucleotides, the CDR3 is TGTGCCAGCAGTGAGGGCGAGCTTTCCAATCAGCCCCAGCATTTT. This codes for CASSEGELSNQPQHF.

This clone came up a few times. The chain uses TRBV5-1 and TRBJ2-7; D perhaps matches TRBD1 (6 bases). The CDR3 spans 16 residues. Trimming cost V 0 bases and J 1 base, with 14 bases left between them. Per the germline V gene, CDR1 is SGHRS and CDR2 is YFSETQ. The CDR3 here is CASSLGGDTRSYEQYF. Here the CDR3 DNA reads TGCGCCAGCAGCTTGGGAGGGGACACTAGGTCCTACGAGCAGTACTTC.

The gene calls are TRBV19 and TRBJ1-2; no clear D gene. Germline values: CDR1 LNHDA, CDR2 SQIVND (reference sequence). The CDR3 extends over 14 amino acids. Deletions cut 3 bases from V and 1 base from J, with 9 bases between. In nucleotides, the CDR3 is TGTGCCAGTAGTATGATCGGGAATAACTATGGCTACACCTTC. This codes for CASSMIGNNYGYTF.

A single count supports this clone. The CDR3 spells CATSRDSPSGRESSYNEQFF. The CDR3 nucleotides read TGTGCCACCAGCAGAGATTCTCCTAGCGGGAGGGAAAGCTCCTACAATGAGCAGTTCTTC. The chain combines TRBV15 with TRBJ2-1; 12 nucleotides align to TRBD2. This CDR3 is built from 20 residues. CDR1 is LNHNV and CDR2 is YYDKDF in the germline V gene (reference sequence). After removal of 0 bases from V and 0 bases from J, the junction contained 9 bases not matched to a gene.

Only one count was recorded for this clone. V is TRBV19 and J is TRBJ1-2; TRBD1 matches at 7 bases. CDR1 is LNHDA, CDR2 SQIVND, per germline (reference sequence). V was clipped by 6 bases and J by 1 base; unmatched bases: 5. The CDR3 has 14 amino acids. The CDR3 region is CASRYRDSNYGYTF. The CDR3 DNA sequence: TGTGCCAGTAGATACAGGGACAGTAACTATGGCTACACCTTC.

CDR3 region: CASSYAQGAGNTIYF. DNA of the CDR3: TGTGCCAGCAGTTACGCCCAGGGGGCTGGAAACACCATATATTTT. The V call is TRBV6-5, the J call TRBJ1-3; 7 bases map to TRBD1. CDR1 is MNHEY, CDR2 SVGAGI, per germline. CDR3 length equals 15 residues. V was pared by 2 bases and J by 2 bases, with 3 bases of the junction left unmatched.

This rearrangement joins TRBV19 to TRBJ2-1; tentatively, D is TRBD1 (6 bases). Germline V CDR1 and CDR2: LNHDA, SQIVND (reference sequence). V lost 3 bases, J lost 13 bases, and 22 bases lay in between. There are 15 residues in the CDR3. CDR3 coding DNA: TGTGCCAGTAGTATTACAAGATCCCGGGACAAGGAACAGTTCTTC. This codes for CASSITRSRDKEQFF.

The rearrangement uses TRBV12-2 and TRBJ2-3; the table's D call TRBD2 went unverified against the DNA. TRBV12-2 has pseudogene status. The CDR3 loop spans 15 amino acids. The CDR3 sequence: CASRRTSGETDTQYF. For the CDR3, the DNA is TGTGCAAGTCGTAGGACTAGCGGGGAGACAGATACGCAGTATTTT.

The CDR3 DNA reads TGTGCCAGCAGCTTGACCAGGGACACAGCTTTCTTT. Its protein product is CASSLTRDTAFF. This chain joins TRBV11-2 and TRBJ1-1; the D gene is possibly TRBD1 (6 bases). V lost 3 bases to trimming and J lost 10 bases, with 12 bases between them. The CDR3 has 12 amino acids. CDR1 is SGHAT and CDR2 is FQNNGV in the germline V gene.

V gene TRBV5-4 combines with J gene TRBJ2-7; 7 bases agree with TRBD1. Germline assignment: CDR1 SGHNT and CDR2 YYREEE (reference sequence). J lost 7 bases, V lost 4 bases, and 8 bases had no gene match. CDR3 length: 13 residues. CDR3 in DNA: TGTGCCAGCAGCGTAGACAGGGTCGAAGAGCAGTACTTC. This sequence encodes CASSVDRVEEQYF. The entire variable domain, with the rest obtained from reference TRBV5-4 and TRBJ2-7, is as follows: ETGVTQSPTHLIKTRGQQVTLRCSSQSGHNTVSWYQQALGQGPQFIFQYYREEENGRGNFPPRFSGLQFPNYSSELNVNALELDDSALYLCASSVDRVEEQYFGPGTRLTVT.

The J gene is TRBJ2-5, the V gene TRBV4-1; D might be TRBD2 (6 bases). The germline V gene encodes CDR1 MGHRA and CDR2 YSYEKL. Trimming left V 8 bases short and J 5 bases short, with 24 bases between. This CDR3 has 16 amino acids. CDR3 coding DNA: TGCGCCAGCGGCCCGGGAGCGGTCGGATGGGGGGAGACCCAGTACTTC. Translating it yields CASGPGAVGWGETQYF.

The chain is built from TRBV14 and TRBJ1-2, with D perhaps TRBD1 (6 bases). The CDR3 totals 14 residues. V shed 8 bases and J shed 9 bases, with 22 bases lying between them. Germline V gives CDR1 SGHDN, CDR2 FVKESK. CDR3 in DNA: TGTGCCAGCGAGAAAGAGGGACACGAATTGAGCTACACCTTC. This codes for CASEKEGHELSYTF.